A selection of T cell receptor beta chains follows, all from one sample in a study of blood T cell repertoires in COVID-19. Sequencing used immunoSEQ multiplex PCR; TCRdb keeps in-frame clones, though not all of them. The sample records roughly 700,000 clones, 70% to 90% being singletons. The sample comprised peripheral blood. These receptors were collected from a woman aged 18-29 years with acute or convalescent COVID-19. CDR3s include the opening cysteine and the closing phenylalanine or tryptophan. The D gene is left open where the match is weak. The size field is filled for only some rows; it gives once, few, many or a size class.

>TRBJ2-1|TRBV2|TRBD2|NA
TGTGCCAGCAGTGCCCGGGGGGGGGCTTACAATGAGCAGTTCTTC
CASSARGGAYNEQFF
>TRBJ2-1|TRBV5-1|TRBD1|NA
TGCGCCAGCAGCTCCACAGGGGGCATTAGGAATGAGCAGTTCTTC
CASSSTGGIRNEQFF
>TRBJ1-6|TRBV6-6|TRBD1|NA
TGTGCCAGCAGTTACGCCGGACAGGGACCCCTAGCACCCCTCCACTTT
CASSYAGQGPLAPLHF
>TRBJ1-1|TRBV14|TRBD1|NA
TGTGCCAGCAGCCCATTCAGGGGGCCAACTGAAGCTTTCTTT
CASSPFRGPTEAFF
>TRBJ2-7|TRBV4-3|TRBD1|NA
TGCGCCAGCAGCCAAGGTAACAGGGGCTACGAGCAGTACTTC
CASSQGNRGYEQYF
>TRBJ2-7|TRBV12-3/TRBV12-4|TRBD1|once
TGTGCCAGCAGGATGACAGGGTTTCGGGAGCAGTACTTC
CASRMTGFREQYF
>TRBJ2-7|TRBV10-3|NA|NA
TGTGCCATCAGTGTATCGGCCGGGGAAACCGGGCAGTACTTC
CAISVSAGETGQYF
>TRBJ2-3|TRBV5-4|TRBD1|NA
TGTGCCAGCAGCTTGGGCACAGGGGGGACAGATACGCAGTATTTT
CASSLGTGGTDTQYF
>TRBJ1-2|TRBV29-1|NA|few
TGCAGCGTTGACGGGGAGAACCCCTATGGCTACACCTTC
CSVDGENPYGYTF
>TRBJ2-1|TRBV12-3/TRBV12-4|NA|NA
TGTGCCAGCAGTTTCCCGGGGGATGAGCAGTTCTTC
CASSFPGDEQFF
>TRBJ1-1|TRBV4-1|TRBD1|NA
TGCGCCAGCAGCCAAATCGGACAGGGGATCCCTGAAGCTTTCTTT
CASSQIGQGIPEAFF
>TRBJ2-7|TRBV7-8|NA|NA
TGTGCCAGCAGCTCGTCAGGGTACGAGCAGTACTTC
CASSSSGYEQYF
>TRBJ2-7|TRBV7-2|TRBD1|NA
TGTGCCAGCAGACGAGGGACAGGCTCCTACGAGCAGTACTTC
CASRRGTGSYEQYF
>TRBJ1-5|TRBV7-2|NA|few
TGTGCCAGCAGCTACAGGGTTTCTCAGCCCCAGCATTTT
CASSYRVSQPQHF
>TRBJ2-3|TRBV6-2/TRBV6-3|TRBD2|NA
TGTGCCAGCAGTTACTGGGCTAGCGGGGGGGCGGATACGCAGTATTTT
CASSYWASGGADTQYF
>TRBJ2-4|TRBV5-6|TRBD2|NA
TGTGCCAGCAGCTTGGAGCGGGGGAGAAGGAACATTCAGTACTTC
CASSLERGRRNIQYF
>TRBJ2-7|TRBV28|NA|NA
TGTGCCAGCAGTTTAAACGTCCTAGCCTCCTACGAGCAGTACTTC
CASSLNVLASYEQYF
>TRBJ1-6|TRBV19|NA|NA
TGTGCCAGTAGTAGAGACGCCGGGGGACATTCACCCCTCCACTTT
CASSRDAGGHSPLHF
>TRBJ2-1|TRBV13|TRBD2|NA
TGTGCCAGCAGCCCCAGACTAAGCGGGGGGCGGAATGAGCAGTTCTTC
CASSPRLSGGRNEQFF
>TRBJ1-2|TRBV28|TRBD1|NA
TGTGCCAGCAGTTTAAGGGACAGGAACTATGGCTACACCTTC
CASSLRDRNYGYTF
>TRBJ1-6|TRBV5-1|NA|once
TGCGCCAGCAGCTTGGTTTCTTATAATTCACCCCTCCACTTT
CASSLVSYNSPLHF
>TRBJ1-1|TRBV9|NA|few
TGTGCCAGCAGCCCCAGACAGAACACTGAAGCTTTCTTT
CASSPRQNTEAFF
>TRBJ2-7|TRBV14|TRBD1|NA
TGTGCCAGCAGTTGGACAGGGTCCAGCTACGAGCAGTACTTC
CASSWTGSSYEQYF
>TRBJ2-7|TRBV7-2|NA|NA
TGTGCCAGCAGCGATCCGCAGGCAAACCGTTACGAGCAGTACTTC
CASSDPQANRYEQYF
>TRBJ1-2|TRBV3-1/TRBV3-2|NA|NA
TGTGCCAGCAGCCAGCAAGACAGGCCTAGTACCTATGGCTACACCTTC
CASSQQDRPSTYGYTF
>TRBJ1-2|TRBV7-2|NA|few
TGTGCCAGCAGCTTACGCGGAAGAGGGACTGCGGGCTATGGCTACACCTTC
CASSLRGRGTAGYGYTF
>TRBJ1-6|TRBV2|TRBD1|NA
TGTGCCAGCAGATCCTCCTGGACAGGGGGAGAACCCCTCCACTTT
CASRSSWTGGEPLHF
>TRBJ1-2|TRBV5-1|TRBD1|NA
TGCGCCAGCAGCCTCCGGGACAGCCATACAGAAGGCTACACCTTC
CASSLRDSHTEGYTF
>TRBJ1-1|TRBV9|TRBD1|NA
TGTGCCAGCAGCGGGCAACAGGGGGCGACGAACACTGAAGCTTTCTTT
CASSGQQGATNTEAFF
>TRBJ2-3|TRBV5-1|NA|NA
TGCGCCAGCAGCCATGCAGATACGCAGTATTTT
CASSHADTQYF
>TRBJ2-7|TRBV5-1|NA|NA
TGCGCCAGCAGTCAAGGGGGTATGGGCTACGAGCAGTACTTC
CASSQGGMGYEQYF
>TRBJ1-2|TRBV29-1|TRBD1|NA
TGCAGCGTTGATCGGACAGGGGAAGGCTACACCTTC
CSVDRTGEGYTF
>TRBJ1-2|TRBV2|TRBD1|NA
TGTGCCAAATCCTCCTTGGACAGGGAGCCCTATGGCTACACCTTC
CAKSSLDREPYGYTF
>TRBJ1-3|TRBV7-2|NA|NA
TGTGCCAGCAGCTTAGAGTCGGGGAGTGGAAACACCATATATTTT
CASSLESGSGNTIYF
>TRBJ1-6|TRBV28|NA|NA
TGTGCCAGCAGTTTATCCCCGGGGTCACCCCTCCACTTT
CASSLSPGSPLHF
>TRBJ2-7|TRBV21-1|NA|NA
TGTGCCAGCAGCAAAGCGGGGCAGGGATCGGCCCACGAGCAGTACTTC
CASSKAGQGSAHEQYF
>TRBJ1-2|TRBV24-1|NA|NA
TGTGCCACCTCCTCGGCGGGGTATAGCTATGGCTACACCTTC
CATSSAGYSYGYTF
>TRBJ2-7|TRBV18|TRBD1|NA
TGTGCCAGCTCGCCCGACAGGGGGTTATACGAGCAGTACTTC
CASSPDRGLYEQYF
>TRBJ1-1|TRBV5-8|NA|NA
TGTGCCAGCAGCTTTCCACAGGACCTAGCTTTCTTT
CASSFPQDLAFF
>TRBJ2-1|TRBV5-1|NA|NA
TGCGCCAGCAGCTTCGGGACTCGGTCCAATGAGCAGTTCTTC
CASSFGTRSNEQFF
>TRBJ1-1|TRBV15|NA|NA
TGTGCCACCAGCCGCCCGAGGAGGGACACTGAAGCTTTCTTT
CATSRPRRDTEAFF
>TRBJ1-3|TRBV19|NA|NA
TGTGCCAGTAGTATTGGGCTCATCTCTGGAAACACCATATATTTT
CASSIGLISGNTIYF
>TRBJ1-3|TRBV9|NA|NA
TGTGCCAGCAGCGTAGGCGGCAGCCGTTACTCTGGAAACACCATATATTTT
CASSVGGSRYSGNTIYF
>TRBJ1-1|TRBV6-5|TRBD1|NA
TGTGCCAGCAGTCCCGGGACAGGAGTCAGATCTGAAGCTTTCTTT
CASSPGTGVRSEAFF
>TRBJ2-7|TRBV18|NA|once
TGTGCCAGCTCACTCGGACAGAGCTCCTACGAGCAGTACTTC
CASSLGQSSYEQYF
>TRBJ2-7|TRBV12-3/TRBV12-4|NA|few
TGTGCCAGCAGTTTAGGAGCTTCGTACGAGCAGTACTTC
CASSLGASYEQYF
>TRBJ1-2|TRBV27|NA|few
TGTGCCAGCAGTCCCGGACATACCGGCTACACCTTC
CASSPGHTGYTF
>TRBJ2-3|TRBV7-2|TRBD1|NA
TGTGCCAGCATCGGACAGGGTACCCCAGATACGCAGTATTTT
CASIGQGTPDTQYF
>TRBJ2-3|TRBV5-1|TRBD1|NA
TGCGCCAGCAGCCGGGACAGTCTCACAGATACGCAGTATTTT
CASSRDSLTDTQYF
>TRBJ1-2|TRBV6-5|NA|NA
TGTGCCAGCAGTTACTGGGGGACCGGGGGTGGCTACACCTTC
CASSYWGTGGGYTF
>TRBJ1-6|TRBV9|NA|NA
TGTGCCAGCAGCGTAGTTAGTAATTCACCCCTCCACTTT
CASSVVSNSPLHF
>TRBJ1-1|TRBV30|NA|NA
TGTGCCTGGACTGCGGACAGCAACACTGAAGCTTTCTTT
CAWTADSNTEAFF
>TRBJ1-6|TRBV30|NA|NA
TGTGCCTGGAGTGGGGGGGAGACTAATTCACCCCTCCACTTT
CAWSGGETNSPLHF